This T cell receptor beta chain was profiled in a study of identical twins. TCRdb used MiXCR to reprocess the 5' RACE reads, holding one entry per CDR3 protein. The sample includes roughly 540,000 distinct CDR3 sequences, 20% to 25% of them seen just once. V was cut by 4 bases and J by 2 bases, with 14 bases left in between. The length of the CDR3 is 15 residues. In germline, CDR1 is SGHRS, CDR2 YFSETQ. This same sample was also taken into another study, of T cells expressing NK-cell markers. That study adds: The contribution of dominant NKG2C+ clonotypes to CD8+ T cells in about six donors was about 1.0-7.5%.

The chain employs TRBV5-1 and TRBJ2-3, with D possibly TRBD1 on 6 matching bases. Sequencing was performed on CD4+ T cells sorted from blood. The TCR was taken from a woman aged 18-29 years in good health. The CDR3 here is CASSTRDNPTDTQYF. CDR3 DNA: TGCGCCAGCAGCACTCGGGACAACCCCACAGATACGCAGTATTTT.